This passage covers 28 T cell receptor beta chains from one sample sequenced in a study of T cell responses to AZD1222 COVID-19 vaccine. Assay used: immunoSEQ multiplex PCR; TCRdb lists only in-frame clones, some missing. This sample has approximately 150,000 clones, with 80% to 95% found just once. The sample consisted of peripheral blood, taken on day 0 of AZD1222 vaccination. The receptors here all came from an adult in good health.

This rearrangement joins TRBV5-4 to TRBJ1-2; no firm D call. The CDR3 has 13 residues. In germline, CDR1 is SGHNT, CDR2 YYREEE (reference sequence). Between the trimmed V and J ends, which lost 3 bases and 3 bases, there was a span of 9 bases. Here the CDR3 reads CASSSARDYGYTF. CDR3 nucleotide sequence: TGTGCCAGCAGCTCTGCTAGGGACTATGGCTACACCTTC.

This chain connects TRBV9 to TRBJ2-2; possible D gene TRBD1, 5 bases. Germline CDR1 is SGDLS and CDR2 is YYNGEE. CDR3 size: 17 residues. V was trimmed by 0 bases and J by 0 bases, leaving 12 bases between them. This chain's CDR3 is CASSVAGPLANTGELFF. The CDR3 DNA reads TGTGCCAGCAGCGTAGCAGGGCCCCTCGCGAACACCGGGGAGCTGTTTTTT. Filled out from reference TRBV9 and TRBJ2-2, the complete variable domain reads DSGVTQTPKHLITATGQRVTLRCSPRSGDLSVYWYQQSLDQGLQFLIQYYNGEERAKGNILERFSAQQFPDLHSELNLSSLELGDSALYFCASSVAGPLANTGELFFGEGSRLTVL.

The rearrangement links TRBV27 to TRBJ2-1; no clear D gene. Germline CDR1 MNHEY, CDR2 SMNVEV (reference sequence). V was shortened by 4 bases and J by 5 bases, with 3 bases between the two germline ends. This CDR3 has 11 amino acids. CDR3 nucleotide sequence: TGTGCCAGCAGTTACCACAATGAGCAGTTCTTC. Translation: CASSYHNEQFF.

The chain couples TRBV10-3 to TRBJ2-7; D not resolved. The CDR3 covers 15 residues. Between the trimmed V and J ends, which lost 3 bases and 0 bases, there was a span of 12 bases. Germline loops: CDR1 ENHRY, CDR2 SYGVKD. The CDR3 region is CAISEPNWSSYEQYF. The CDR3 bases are TGTGCCATCAGTGAACCTAACTGGAGCTCCTACGAGCAGTACTTC.

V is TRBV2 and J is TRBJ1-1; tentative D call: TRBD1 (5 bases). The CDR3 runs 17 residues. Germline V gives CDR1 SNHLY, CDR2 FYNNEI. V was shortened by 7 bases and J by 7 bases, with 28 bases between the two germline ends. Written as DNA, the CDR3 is TGTGCCAGCAATTCTCTGGGAGCGGGTACGGGGGGTAGTGAAGCTTTCTTT. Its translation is CASNSLGAGTGGSEAFF.

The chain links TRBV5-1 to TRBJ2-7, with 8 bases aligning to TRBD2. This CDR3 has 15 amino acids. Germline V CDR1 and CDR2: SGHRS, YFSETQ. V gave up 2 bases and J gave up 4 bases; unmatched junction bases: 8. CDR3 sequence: CASSFSGTSNYEQYF. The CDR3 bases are TGCGCCAGCAGCTTCTCCGGGACTAGTAATTACGAGCAGTACTTC.

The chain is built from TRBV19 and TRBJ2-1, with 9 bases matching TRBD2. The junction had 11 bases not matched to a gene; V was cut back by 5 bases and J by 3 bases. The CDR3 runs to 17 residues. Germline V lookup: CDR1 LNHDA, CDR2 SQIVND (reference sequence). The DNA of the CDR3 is TGTGCCAGTAGTCCCACCCTTCAGCGGGGGGTCTACAATGAGCAGTTCTTC. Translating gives CASSPTLQRGVYNEQFF.

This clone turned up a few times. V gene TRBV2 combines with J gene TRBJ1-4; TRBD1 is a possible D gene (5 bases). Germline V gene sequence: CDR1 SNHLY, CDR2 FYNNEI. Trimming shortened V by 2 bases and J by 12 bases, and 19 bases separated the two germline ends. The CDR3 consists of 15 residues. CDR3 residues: CASSERGRVFGELFF. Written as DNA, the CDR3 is TGTGCCAGCAGTGAACGGGGCCGGGTGTTTGGGGAACTGTTTTTT.

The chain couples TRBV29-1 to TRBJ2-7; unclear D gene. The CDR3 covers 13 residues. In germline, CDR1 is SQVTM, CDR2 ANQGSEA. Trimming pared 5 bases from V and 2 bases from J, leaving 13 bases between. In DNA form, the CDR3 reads TGCAGCGTTTACCGGGTGGATACCTACGAGCAGTACTTC. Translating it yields CSVYRVDTYEQYF.

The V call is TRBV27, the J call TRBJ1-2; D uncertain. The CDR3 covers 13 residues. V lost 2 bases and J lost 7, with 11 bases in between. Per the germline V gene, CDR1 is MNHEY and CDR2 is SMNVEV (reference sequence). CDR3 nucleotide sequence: TGTGCCAGCAGTTTAAGTCAGGCGTTTGGCTACACCTTC. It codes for CASSLSQAFGYTF.

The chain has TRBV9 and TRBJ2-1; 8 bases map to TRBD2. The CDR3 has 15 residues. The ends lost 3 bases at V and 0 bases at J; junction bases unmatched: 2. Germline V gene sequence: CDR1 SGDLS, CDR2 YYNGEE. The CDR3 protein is CASSASGSSYNEQFF. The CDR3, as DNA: TGTGCCAGCAGCGCGAGCGGGAGCTCCTACAATGAGCAGTTCTTC. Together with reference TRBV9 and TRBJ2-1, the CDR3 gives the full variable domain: DSGVTQTPKHLITATGQRVTLRCSPRSGDLSVYWYQQSLDQGLQFLIQYYNGEERAKGNILERFSAQQFPDLHSELNLSSLELGDSALYFCASSASGSSYNEQFFGPGTRLTVL.

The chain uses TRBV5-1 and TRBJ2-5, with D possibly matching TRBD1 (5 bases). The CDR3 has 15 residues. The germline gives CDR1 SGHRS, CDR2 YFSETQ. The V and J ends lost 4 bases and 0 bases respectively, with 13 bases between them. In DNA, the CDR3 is TGCGCCAGCAGCATCGCGAGACAGAACCAAGAGACCCAGTACTTC. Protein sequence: CASSIARQNQETQYF.

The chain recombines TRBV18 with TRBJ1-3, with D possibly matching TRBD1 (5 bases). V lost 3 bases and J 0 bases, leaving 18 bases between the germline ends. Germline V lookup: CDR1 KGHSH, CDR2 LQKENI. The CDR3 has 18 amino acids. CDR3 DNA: TGTGCCAGCTCACCTTCGAGGGGACTTATGAGCTCTGGAAACACCATATATTTT. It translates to CASSPSRGLMSSGNTIYF.

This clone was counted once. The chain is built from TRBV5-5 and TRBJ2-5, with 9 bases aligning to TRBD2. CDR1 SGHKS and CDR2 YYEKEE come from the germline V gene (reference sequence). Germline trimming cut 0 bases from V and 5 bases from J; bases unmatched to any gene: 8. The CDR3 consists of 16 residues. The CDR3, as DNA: TGTGCCAGCAGCTTGGTGTTAGCGGGAGTCTTCGAGACCCAGTACTTC. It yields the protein CASSLVLAGVFETQYF.

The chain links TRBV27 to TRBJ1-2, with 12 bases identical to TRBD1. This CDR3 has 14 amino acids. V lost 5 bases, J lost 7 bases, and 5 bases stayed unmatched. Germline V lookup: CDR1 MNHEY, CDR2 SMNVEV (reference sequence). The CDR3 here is CASSGTGGDAGYTF. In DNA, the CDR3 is TGTGCCAGCAGTGGGACAGGGGGCGACGCTGGCTACACCTTC.

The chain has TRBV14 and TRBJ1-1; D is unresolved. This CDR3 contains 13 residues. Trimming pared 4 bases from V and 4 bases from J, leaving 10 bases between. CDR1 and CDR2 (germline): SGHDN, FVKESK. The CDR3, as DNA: TGTGCCAGCAGCCGGTTTCTTGGCACTGAAGCTTTCTTT. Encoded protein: CASSRFLGTEAFF.

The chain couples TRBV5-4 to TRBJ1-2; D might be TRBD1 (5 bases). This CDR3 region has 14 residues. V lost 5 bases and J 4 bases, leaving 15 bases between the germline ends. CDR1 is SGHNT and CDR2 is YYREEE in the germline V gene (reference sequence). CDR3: CASSRGQPRYGYTF. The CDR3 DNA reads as TGTGCCAGCAGTCGTGGACAACCCCGCTATGGCTACACCTTC. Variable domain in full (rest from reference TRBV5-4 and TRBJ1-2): ETGVTQSPTHLIKTRGQQVTLRCSSQSGHNTVSWYQQALGQGPQFIFQYYREEENGRGNFPPRFSGLQFPNYSSELNVNALELDDSALYLCASSRGQPRYGYTFGSGTRLTVV.

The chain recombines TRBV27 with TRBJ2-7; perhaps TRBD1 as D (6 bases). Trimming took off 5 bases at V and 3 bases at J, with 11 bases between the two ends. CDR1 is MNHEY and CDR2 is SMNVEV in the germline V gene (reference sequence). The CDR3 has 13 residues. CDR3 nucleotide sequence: TGTGCCAGCAGTCTCACAGGGTACTACGAGCAGTACTTC. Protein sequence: CASSLTGYYEQYF.

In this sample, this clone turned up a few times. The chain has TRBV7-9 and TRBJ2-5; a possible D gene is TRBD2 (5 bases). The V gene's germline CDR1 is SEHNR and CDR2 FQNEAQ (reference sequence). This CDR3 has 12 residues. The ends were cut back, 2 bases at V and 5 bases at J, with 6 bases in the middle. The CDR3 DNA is TGTGCCAGCAGCTTAATAGCGGAGACCCAGTACTTC. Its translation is CASSLIAETQYF. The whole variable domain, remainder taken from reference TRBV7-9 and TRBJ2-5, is DTGVSQNPRHKITKRGQNVTFRCDPISEHNRLYWYRQTLGQGPEFLTYFQNEAQLEKSRLLSDRFSAERPKGSFSTLEIQRTEQGDSAMYLCASSLIAETQYFGPGTRLLVL.

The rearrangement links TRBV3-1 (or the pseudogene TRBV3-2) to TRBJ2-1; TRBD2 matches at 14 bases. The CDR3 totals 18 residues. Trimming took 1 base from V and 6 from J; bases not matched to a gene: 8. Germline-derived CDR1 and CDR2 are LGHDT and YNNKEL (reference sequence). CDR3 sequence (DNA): TGTGCCAGCAGCCAAGGTATGGGACTAGCGGGAGTGGTCAATGAGCAGTTCTTC. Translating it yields CASSQGMGLAGVVNEQFF.

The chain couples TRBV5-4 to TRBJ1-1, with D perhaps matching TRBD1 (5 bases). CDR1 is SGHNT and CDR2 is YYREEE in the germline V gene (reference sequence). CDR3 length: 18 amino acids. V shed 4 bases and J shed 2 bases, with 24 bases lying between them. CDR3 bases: TGTGCCAGCAGCACTTTTTCCCTTTTGAGGGGCATTAACACTGAAGCTTTCTTT. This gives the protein CASSTFSLLRGINTEAFF. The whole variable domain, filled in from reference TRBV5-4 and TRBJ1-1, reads ETGVTQSPTHLIKTRGQQVTLRCSSQSGHNTVSWYQQALGQGPQFIFQYYREEENGRGNFPPRFSGLQFPNYSSELNVNALELDDSALYLCASSTFSLLRGINTEAFFGQGTRLTVV.

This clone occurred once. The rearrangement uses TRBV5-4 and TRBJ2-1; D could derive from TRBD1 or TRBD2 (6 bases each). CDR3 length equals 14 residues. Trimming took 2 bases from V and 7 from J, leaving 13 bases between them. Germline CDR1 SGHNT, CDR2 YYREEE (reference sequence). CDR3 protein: CASSFLGGRNEQFF. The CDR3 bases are TGTGCCAGCAGCTTTCTAGGGGGGCGGAATGAGCAGTTCTTC.

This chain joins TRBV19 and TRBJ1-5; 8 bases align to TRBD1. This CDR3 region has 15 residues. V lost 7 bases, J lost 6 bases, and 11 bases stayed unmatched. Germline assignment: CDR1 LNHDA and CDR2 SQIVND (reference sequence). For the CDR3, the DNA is TGTGCCAGTACAAAGACCCAGGGGGCATTTCAGCCCCAGCATTTT. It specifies CASTKTQGAFQPQHF.

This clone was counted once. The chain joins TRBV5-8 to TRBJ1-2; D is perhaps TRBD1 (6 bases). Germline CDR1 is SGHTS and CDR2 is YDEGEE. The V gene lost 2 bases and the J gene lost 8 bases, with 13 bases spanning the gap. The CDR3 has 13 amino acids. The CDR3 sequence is CASSFRGRRGYTF. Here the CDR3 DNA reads TGTGCCAGCAGCTTTCGGGGGCGCCGGGGCTACACCTTC. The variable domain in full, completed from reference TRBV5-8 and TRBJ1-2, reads EAGVTQSPTHLIKTRGQQATLRCSPISGHTSVYWYQQALGLGLQFLLWYDEGEERNRGNFPPRFSGRQFPNYSSELNVNALELEDSALYLCASSFRGRRGYTFGSGTRLTVV.

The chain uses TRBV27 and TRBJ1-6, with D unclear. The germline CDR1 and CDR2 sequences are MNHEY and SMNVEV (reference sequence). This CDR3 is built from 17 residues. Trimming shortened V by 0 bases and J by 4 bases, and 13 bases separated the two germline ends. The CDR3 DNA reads TGTGCCAGCAGTTTATCGAAGACTCCTACTTATAATTCACCCCTCCACTTT. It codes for CASSLSKTPTYNSPLHF.

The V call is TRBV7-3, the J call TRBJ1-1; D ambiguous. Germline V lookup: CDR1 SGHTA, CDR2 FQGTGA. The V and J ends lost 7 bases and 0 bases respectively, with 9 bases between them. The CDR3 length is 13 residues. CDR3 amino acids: CASKGDLNTEAFF. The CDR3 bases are TGTGCCAGCAAGGGCGATTTGAACACTGAAGCTTTCTTT.

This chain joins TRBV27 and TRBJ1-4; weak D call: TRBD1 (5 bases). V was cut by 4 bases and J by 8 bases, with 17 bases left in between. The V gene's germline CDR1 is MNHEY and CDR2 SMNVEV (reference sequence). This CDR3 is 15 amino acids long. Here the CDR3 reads CASSSMGPGREKLFF. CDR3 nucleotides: TGTGCCAGCAGTTCCATGGGTCCAGGGAGGGAAAAACTGTTTTTT.

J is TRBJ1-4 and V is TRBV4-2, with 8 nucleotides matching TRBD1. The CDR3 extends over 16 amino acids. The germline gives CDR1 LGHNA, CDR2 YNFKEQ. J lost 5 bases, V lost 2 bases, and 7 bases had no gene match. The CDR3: CASSQLRGQENEKLFF. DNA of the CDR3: TGTGCCAGCAGCCAACTAAGGGGACAGGAGAATGAAAAACTGTTTTTT.